Listed here is a single T cell receptor (beta chain). Its antigen is currently unknown. Sequenced by immunoSEQ multiplex PCR; TCRdb stores in-frame clones only, minus some. The table has some 21,000 clones, 65% to 85% seen once. Per the germline V gene, CDR1 is SNHLY and CDR2 is FYNNEI. The CDR3 loop spans 14 amino acids. V dropped 5 bases and J dropped 7; count of bases not matched to a gene: 6. The data derive from a study of vaccination effects on CD4 cells after COVID-19. Across the whole study: Post-vaccine samples followed the second dose by a median of 72 days.

ViraFEST expansion of antigen-specific CD4+ T cells with viral peptide pools preceded sequencing. It was after more than 8 days of culture that CD4+ T cells were isolated. Two doses of either BNT162b2 or mRNA-1273 were given to each participant. Having tested negative for nucleocapsid antibodies, the vaccine recipients showed no prior SARS-CoV-2 infection. IL-2 medium supplanted half the medium on days 3 and 7. Sequences were derived from CD4+ T cells from PBMCs cultured with HCoV-229E spike peptides, sampled after COVID-19 vaccination. The chain combines TRBV2 with TRBJ1-2; 11 bases line up with TRBD1. The sequence came from a human donor who received a COVID-19 vaccine. CDR3 nucleotide sequence: TGTGCCAGCAGTCTGGACAGGGGGCGTTTTGGCTACACCTTC. It is translated as CASSLDRGRFGYTF.